These 12 T cell receptor beta chains were sequenced from one sample in a study of OX40 agonist ivuxolimab in advanced cancers. Libraries were built with the immunoSEQ multiplex PCR assay. TCRdb re-hosts the immuneACCESS table, in-frame sequences only. Its copies lack some clones; in the studies checked, an unresolved V gene accounts for under half of them, and the cause for the rest is not known. This sample is represented by roughly 40,000 clones; more than 75% of them were singletons. Of the sample, under 20% falls within the top ten clones. The sequences come from CD4+ or CD8+ T cells sorted from blood, collected in a trial of the OX40 agonist ivuxolimab. The receptor set was obtained from an adult with an advanced solid tumor such as melanoma, head and neck, liver or kidney cancer.

This rearrangement joins TRBV7-2 to TRBJ2-7, with D perhaps given as TRBD1 or TRBD2 (6 bases each). V lost 3 bases to trimming and J lost 3 bases, with 12 bases between them. CDR3 length: 14 amino acids. The germline CDR1 and CDR2 sequences are SGHTA and FQGNSA. The CDR3 DNA sequence: TGTGCCAGCAGCTTCGGGCGGGACAACTACGAGCAGTACTTC. This translates into CASSFGRDNYEQYF.

The J gene is TRBJ2-7, the V gene TRBV5-6; D gene unclear. This CDR3 is built from 14 residues. CDR1 SGHDT and CDR2 YYEEEE come from the germline V gene. V dropped 4 bases and J dropped 3 bases, with 14 bases sitting between them. This CDR3 is CASSPSGTVYEQYF. The DNA for the CDR3 is TGTGCCAGCAGCCCGTCCGGCACTGTCTACGAGCAGTACTTC.

The V call is TRBV7-9, the J call TRBJ2-7; 9 nucleotides match TRBD1. The trim removed 2 bases at V and 4 bases at J, leaving 9 bases unmatched. The CDR3 runs to 16 residues. The germline V gene encodes CDR1 SEHNR and CDR2 FQNEAQ (reference sequence). CDR3 DNA: TGTGCCAGCAGCTTAACCACCGGGACAGGGATTTACGAGCAGTACTTC. Amino acids: CASSLTTGTGIYEQYF.

This clone was found a few times. Other DNA sequences of this sample code for an identical CDR3. The rearrangement uses TRBV15 and TRBJ1-3; tentative D call: TRBD1 (5 bases). The length of the CDR3 is 14 residues. Germline assignment: CDR1 LNHNV and CDR2 YYDKDF (reference sequence). V lost 1 base and J lost 4, with 8 bases in between. The DNA for the CDR3 is TGTGCCACCAGCAGAGCGGGGGTGGGAAACACCATATATTTT. Translating it yields CATSRAGVGNTIYF.

The V call is TRBV9, the J call TRBJ1-6; D may be TRBD1 (5 bases). Germline lookup yields CDR1 SGDLS and CDR2 YYNGEE. This CDR3 contains 17 residues. V lost 3 bases, J lost 7 bases, and 20 bases lay in between. Here the CDR3 DNA reads TGTGCCAGCAGCGCCCAGGAATGGGACGGTGTGAATTCACCCCTCCACTTT. Amino acids: CASSAQEWDGVNSPLHF. Full variable domain (rest looked up from reference TRBV9 and TRBJ1-6): DSGVTQTPKHLITATGQRVTLRCSPRSGDLSVYWYQQSLDQGLQFLIQYYNGEERAKGNILERFSAQQFPDLHSELNLSSLELGDSALYFCASSAQEWDGVNSPLHFGNGTRLTVT.

The genes are TRBV14 and TRBJ2-5; TRBD2 might be the D (6 bases). This CDR3 region has 16 residues. Germline CDR1 and CDR2: SGHDN and FVKESK. Trimming left V 0 bases short and J 5 bases short, with 16 bases between. Written as DNA, the CDR3 is TGTGCCAGCAGCCAAGACGGGGGTTTAATAGCGGAGACCCAGTACTTC. Its protein is CASSQDGGLIAETQYF.

CDR3 DNA sequence: TGTGCCAGCAGTTACAGCGGGGGGGCCAACAATGAGCAGTTCTTC. It yields the protein CASSYSGGANNEQFF. The rearrangement uses TRBV6-5 and TRBJ2-1; TRBD2 aligns across 10 bases. V lost 2 bases and J lost 5; bases outside the gene matches: 3. CDR1 and CDR2 (germline): MNHEY, SVGAGI. The CDR3 consists of 15 residues.

The J gene is TRBJ1-1, the V gene TRBV5-8; no clear D gene. This CDR3 is built from 17 residues. In germline, CDR1 is SGHTS, CDR2 YDEGEE. V lost 0 bases, J lost 0 bases, and 15 bases lay in between. CDR3 residues: CASSLALSKQLNTEAFF. The CDR3, as DNA: TGTGCCAGCAGCTTGGCCTTGAGTAAACAGTTGAACACTGAAGCTTTCTTT. The variable domain in full, completed from reference TRBV5-8 and TRBJ1-1, reads EAGVTQSPTHLIKTRGQQATLRCSPISGHTSVYWYQQALGLGLQFLLWYDEGEERNRGNFPPRFSGRQFPNYSSELNVNALELEDSALYLCASSLALSKQLNTEAFFGQGTRLTVV.

The chain has TRBV27 and TRBJ2-7, with TRBD1 matching over 7 bases. Unmatched junction bases numbered 5, after V lost 3 bases and J lost 3 bases. CDR1 and CDR2 from the germline V gene are MNHEY and SMNVEV (reference sequence). The CDR3 runs 14 residues. The CDR3 is CASSLGQTHYEQYF. The CDR3, as DNA: TGTGCCAGCAGTTTGGGACAGACCCACTACGAGCAGTACTTC.

The chain links TRBV5-4 to TRBJ2-3; perhaps TRBD2 as D (6 bases). The CDR3 loop spans 14 amino acids. Trimming stripped 10 bases from V and 0 bases from J, with 15 bases between. CDR1 and CDR2 (germline): SGHNT, YYREEE (reference sequence). CDR3 nucleotide sequence: TGTGCCGGTAATGCCGGGACTAGCACAGATACGCAGTATTTT. Translating it yields CAGNAGTSTDTQYF.

The genes are TRBV4-3 and TRBJ1-2, with 7 bases aligning to TRBD1. This CDR3 contains 16 residues. Trimming at V came to 0 bases and at J to 4 bases, leaving 8 bases not matched to a gene. Germline V gives CDR1 LGHNA, CDR2 YSLEER. This chain's CDR3 is CASSQERASGGYGYTF. The CDR3 DNA reads as TGCGCCAGCAGCCAAGAACGGGCTTCAGGGGGCTATGGCTACACCTTC.

V gene TRBV4-3 combines with J gene TRBJ1-2; the D gene is possibly TRBD1 (6 bases). The CDR3 is made up of 15 amino acids. CDR1 is LGHNA, CDR2 YSLEER, per germline. The V and J ends lost 0 bases and 6 bases respectively, with 14 bases between them. CDR3 DNA sequence: TGCGCCAGCAGCCAAGATACAGGGAGAGGGAATGGCTACACCTTC. Protein: CASSQDTGRGNGYTF.